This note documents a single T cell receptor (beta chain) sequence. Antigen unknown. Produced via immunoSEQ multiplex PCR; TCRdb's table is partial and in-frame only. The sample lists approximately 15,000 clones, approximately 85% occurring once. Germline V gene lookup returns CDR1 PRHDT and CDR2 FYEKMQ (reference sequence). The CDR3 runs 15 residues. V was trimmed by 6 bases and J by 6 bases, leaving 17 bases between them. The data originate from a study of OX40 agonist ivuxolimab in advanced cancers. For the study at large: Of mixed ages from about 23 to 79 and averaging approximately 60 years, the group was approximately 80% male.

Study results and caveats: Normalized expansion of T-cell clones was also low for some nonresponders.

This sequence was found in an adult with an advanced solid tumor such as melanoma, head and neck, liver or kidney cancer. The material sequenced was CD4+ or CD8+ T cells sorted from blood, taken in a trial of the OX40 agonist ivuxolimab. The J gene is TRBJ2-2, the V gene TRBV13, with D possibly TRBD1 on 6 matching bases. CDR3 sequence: CASSSQQGRPGELFF. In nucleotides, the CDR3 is TGTGCCAGCAGTTCGCAACAGGGCAGGCCCGGGGAGCTGTTTTTT.